Below, 10 T cell receptor beta chains from the same sample are listed, as sequenced in a study of blood T cell repertoires in COVID-19. Repertoires were generated with immunoSEQ multiplex PCR, while TCRdb's copy carries only in-frame clones and drops some. The top ten clones hold about a fifth of a sample with about 190,000 clones, approximately 90% of them seen once. The material sequenced was peripheral blood. The receptors come from a man between 60 and 75 years old with active or convalescent COVID-19.

The chain is built from TRBV11-3 and TRBJ2-1, with 11 bases that match TRBD1. Trimming cost V 5 bases and J 6 bases; bases outside gene matches: 6. Germline CDR1 SGHNT, CDR2 YENEEA. The CDR3 runs to 15 residues. CDR3 in DNA: TGTGCCAGCAGCGGTGGGACAGGGGGTTTCAATGAGCAGTTCTTC. Its translation is CASSGGTGGFNEQFF.

The chain carries TRBV6-6 and TRBJ1-4, with D perhaps matching TRBD1 (6 bases). Per germline, CDR1 MNHNY and CDR2 SVGAGI (reference sequence). This CDR3 comprises 14 residues. Between the trimmed V and J ends, which lost 7 bases and 3 bases, there was a span of 12 bases. CDR3 amino acids: CASNLQGSNEKLFF. CDR3 coding DNA: TGTGCCAGCAACCTTCAGGGGTCTAATGAAAAACTGTTTTTT.

This clone was observed once. This sequence joins TRBV19 and TRBJ1-3, with D tentatively TRBD1 (6 bases). Trimming left V 7 bases short and J 0 bases short, with 13 bases between. Germline V gene sequence: CDR1 LNHDA, CDR2 SQIVND (reference sequence). The CDR3 consists of 15 residues. The CDR3 loop reads CASTRGGSSGNTIYF. CDR3 sequence (DNA): TGTGCCAGTACCCGTGGGGGCAGCTCTGGAAACACCATATATTTT. Full variable domain (rest looked up from reference TRBV19 and TRBJ1-3): DGGITQSPKYLFRKEGQNVTLSCEQNLNHDAMYWYRQDPGQGLRLIYYSQIVNDFQKGDIAEGYSVSREKKESFPLTVTSAQKNPTAFYLCASTRGGSSGNTIYFGEGSWLTVV.

This sequence joins TRBV7-8 and TRBJ2-5; D is possibly TRBD1 (5 bases). V shed 5 bases and J shed 2 bases, with 6 bases lying between them. This CDR3 region has 12 residues. The V gene's germline CDR1 is SGHVS and CDR2 FQNEAQ. The CDR3 region is CASSRQQETQYF. The CDR3 DNA sequence: TGTGCCAGCAGCCGACAGCAAGAGACCCAGTACTTC. Based on the CDR3 plus reference TRBV7-8 and TRBJ2-5, the full variable domain is GAGVSQSPRYKVAKRGQDVALRCDPISGHVSLFWYQQALGQGPEFLTYFQNEAQLDKSGLPSDRFFAERPEGSVSTLKIQRTQQEDSAVYLCASSRQQETQYFGPGTRLLVL.

J is TRBJ1-2 and V is TRBV21-1; the table's D gene call, TRBD1, was not cross checked with the DNA. TRBV21-1 corresponds to a pseudogene. This CDR3 has 15 amino acids. The CDR3 region has the DNA TGTGCCAGCAGCAAAGAAGGCAAGGGGTATTGTGGCTACACCTTC. Its protein is CASSKEGKGYCGYTF.

This chain connects TRBV9 to TRBJ1-1, with D unclear. V lost 3 bases to trimming and J lost 3 bases, with 6 bases between them. The CDR3 sequence is 12 residues long. Germline lookup yields CDR1 SGDLS and CDR2 YYNGEE. The CDR3 DNA sequence: TGTGCCAGCAGCGAGAGAGACACTGAAGCTTTCTTT. Encoded protein: CASSERDTEAFF.

The chain carries TRBV19 and TRBJ1-5; 10 nucleotides match TRBD1. The CDR3 totals 15 residues. The germline gives CDR1 LNHDA, CDR2 SQIVND (reference sequence). V shed 2 bases, J shed 7 bases, and the junction held 5 bases outside the gene matches. CDR3 DNA sequence: TGTGCCAGTAGTATAACCCGGACAGGGGGACAGCCCCAGCATTTT. It is translated as CASSITRTGGQPQHF.

V and J are TRBV5-5 and TRBJ1-2, with D tentatively TRBD1 (5 bases). V was pared by 4 bases and J by 0 bases, with 13 bases between. CDR1 and CDR2 from the germline V gene are SGHKS and YYEKEE (reference sequence). This CDR3 is 15 amino acids long. CDR3 sequence (DNA): TGTGCCAGCAGCATTGGACATAACTCTAACTATGGCTACACCTTC. Translated, it gives CASSIGHNSNYGYTF.

The chain recombines TRBV5-1 with TRBJ1-1, with a weak D call TRBD1 (6 bases). CDR3 length: 14 amino acids. The germline CDR1 and CDR2 sequences are SGHRS and YFSETQ. V gave up 5 bases and J gave up 7 bases, with 18 bases separating them. CDR3 in amino acids: CASSLPSDRREAFF. The CDR3, as DNA: TGCGCCAGCAGTCTACCCTCAGACAGGCGTGAAGCTTTCTTT. Filled out from reference TRBV5-1 and TRBJ1-1, the complete variable domain reads KAGVTQTPRYLIKTRGQQVTLSCSPISGHRSVSWYQQTPGQGLQFLFEYFSETQRNKGNFPGRFSGRQFSNSRSEMNVSTLELGDSALYLCASSLPSDRREAFFGQGTRLTVV.

The J gene is TRBJ1-6, the V gene TRBV4-2; D not certain. Trimming left V 3 bases short and J 5 bases short, with 17 bases between. CDR3 length equals 17 residues. The germline V gene encodes CDR1 LGHNA and CDR2 YNFKEQ. This chain's CDR3 is CASSQVQPEGNNSPLHF. In DNA form, the CDR3 reads TGTGCCAGCAGCCAGGTCCAGCCGGAGGGTAATAATTCACCCCTCCACTTT.